The TCR beta chain under discussion was sequenced for a study of T cell repertoires in ileal Crohn's disease (dated by TCRdb to between 2018 and 2020). For the study in its entirety: The median duration of disease was 7.5 to 9.5 years, and at the time of surgery around 40% of patients were active smokers. Every patient underwent surgery because of a complication, which was stricturing disease in around 61% of cases and penetrating disease in about 39%. Postoperative therapy was given to about half of the patients, with thiopurines administered to under 13 patients and anti-TNF agents administered to under 20 patients. M0 samples were biopsies from the inflamed portion of the ileum in the surgical resection specimen. For commercial TCRB immunosequencing, 400 to 550 nanograms of biopsy DNA were submitted for each sample. The TCR repertoire was analysed in approximately 60 patients with Crohn's disease drawn from a prospective multicentre cohort. The study ran alongside a multicentre cohort designed to identify predictors of early endoscopic recurrence after ileocolonic resection. A Rutgeerts score higher than i0 was the definition used for endoscopic postoperative recurrence. The study sequenced 171 mucosal samples from more than 50 patients, taken at several locations on the surgical specimen and at postoperative endoscopy. Results and caveats for the whole study, not just this receptor: Sorted CD8 T cells carried more high-frequency clones than CD4 T cells, suggesting mucosal expansions were mainly CD8. Mucosal CD4 and CD8 T cells were sorted and sequenced only in a subgroup of patients, whose size was not stated. Higher high-frequency clone percentages at surgery were associated with endoscopic recurrence; all patients with clonality above 26.8% (18/57) had recurrence. A significantly higher proportion of clonal expansions was observed in active smokers at surgery than in non-smokers (about 25% vs 20%, p=0.02).

V ends up 8 bases short and J 1 base short, with an unmatched junction base count of 6. The cysteine opens and the phenylalanine closes a CDR3 of 16 amino acids. CDR3 DNA only is kept here, 48 bases in frame from base 1. CDR1 and CDR2 are read off the germline V gene (reference sequence) as SGHNT and YYREEE. Interpreted using the paper, the time point label stands for: inflamed ileum from the surgical specimen. To be eligible, patients had to be adults with ileal or ileocolonic Crohn's disease and an indication for ileocolonic resection. Whole ileal mucosal biopsies were kept frozen at -80 degrees C prior to DNA extraction. Genomic DNA was extracted from frozen whole biopsies with a TRizol-based method and quantified on a NanoDrop 2000 spectrophotometer. Turning to this clone: The antigen it binds to is not known. No quality values exist for individual bases; no much larger clone is one base distant.

The library relied on the immunoSEQ multiplex PCR assay. Adaptive Biotechnology amplified CDR3 regions from genomic DNA with a two-step multiplex PCR that controlled for amplification bias. Primers for every V and J gene segment were used in the first PCR, and barcodes and Illumina adapters were added in the second PCR. An Illumina instrument was used to sequence the CDR3 libraries. The authors' pipeline ran thus. The analysis used both the pipelines supplied by the vendor and custom analysis of the raw data in R/Bioconductor with R version 3.3.0. Clonality, which ranges from 0 to 1, was calculated as the inverse of the normalised Shannon entropy across all productive clones. High-frequency clones were defined as the share of the repertoire occupied by the top 100 clones, with only clones passing a 95% confidence test being retained. The Simpson index measured repertoire diversity, and the Morisita-Horn index measured overlap between samples. TCRdb holds this immuneACCESS table with in-frame rearrangements only. Some clones are missing; in checked studies, unresolved V genes explain under half, and the rest has no known cause. V and J calls and clone size are copied from that table; D and trimming were computed from the DNA. The sample records 4,500 to 7,000 clones, about 80% of which are singletons. The ten top clones hold 42% of the sample.

The chain employs TRBV5-4 and TRBJ2-6; 10 central nucleotides agree with TRBD1. The receptor was isolated from an adult with Crohn's disease. The sample was ileal tissue. The nucleotide sequence reads as follows: TGTGCCAGTTGGACAGGGGGGGTATCTGGGGCCAACGTCCTGACTTTC. Translation gives CASWTGGVSGANVLTF. When the CDR3 is completed using the reference TRBV5-4 and TRBJ2-6 genes on either side, the full variable domain is ETGVTQSPTHLIKTRGQQVTLRCSSQSGHNTVSWYQQALGQGPQFIFQYYREEENGRGNFPPRFSGLQFPNYSSELNVNALELDDSALYLCASWTGGVSGANVLTFGAGSRLTVL.